Shown below are 10 T cell receptor beta chains from a single sample sequenced in a study of identifying expanded T cells in peripheral blood. Clones were read by immunoSEQ multiplex PCR, and TCRdb kept only the in-frame ones, dropping some. The sample holds roughly 96,000 clones; nearly 90% are singletons and the top ten take around 5.9%. What was sequenced was blood. Receptor source: a person between 18 and 75 years old in good health.

The genes are TRBV4-1 and TRBJ1-2, with TRBD1 matching over 7 bases. CDR1 and CDR2 (germline): MGHRA, YSYEKL. Germline trimming cut 3 bases from V and 4 bases from J; bases unmatched to any gene: 8. The CDR3 totals 15 residues. The CDR3 reads CASSQDDRVIYGYTF. CDR3 DNA: TGCGCCAGCAGCCAGGACGACAGGGTTATCTATGGCTACACCTTC.

The V gene is TRBV5-1, the J gene TRBJ1-2; 10 positions match TRBD1. CDR1 and CDR2 from the germline V gene are SGHRS and YFSETQ. V dropped 4 bases and J dropped 2; count of bases not matched to a gene: 8. The CDR3 is 16 residues long. This CDR3 reads CASSPVPGQGNYGYTF. DNA of the CDR3: TGCGCCAGCAGCCCAGTCCCGGGACAGGGGAACTATGGCTACACCTTC. The full variable domain, its missing parts supplied by reference TRBV5-1 and TRBJ1-2, is KAGVTQTPRYLIKTRGQQVTLSCSPISGHRSVSWYQQTPGQGLQFLFEYFSETQRNKGNFPGRFSGRQFSNSRSEMNVSTLELGDSALYLCASSPVPGQGNYGYTFGSGTRLTVV.

The chain uses TRBV11-3 and TRBJ2-2; no clear D gene. V gave up 5 bases and J gave up 6 bases, with 7 bases separating them. Germline V gene data show CDR1 as SGHNT and CDR2 as YENEEA. There are 12 residues in the CDR3. The DNA of the CDR3 is TGTGCCAGCAGCCTACGCGCCGGGGAGCTGTTTTTT. Translating gives CASSLRAGELFF.

The chain recombines TRBV27 with TRBJ2-7; D not certain. Germline V gene sequence: CDR1 MNHEY, CDR2 SMNVEV (reference sequence). CDR3 size: 15 residues. V lost 2 bases, J lost 3 bases, and 14 bases lay in between. The CDR3 is CASSLAPQGFYEQYF. The CDR3 DNA follows: TGTGCCAGCAGTTTAGCCCCCCAAGGGTTCTACGAGCAGTACTTC.

The genes are TRBV21-1 and TRBJ2-7; the table calls TRBD1, which could not be checked here. TRBV21-1 is termed a pseudogene. CDR3 length equals 19 residues. The CDR3 region is CASSKTGNSTGVYSYEQYF. CDR3 bases: TGTGCCAGCAGCAAAACAGGCAATTCAACAGGGGTTTACTCCTACGAGCAGTACTTC.

This clone was seen more than once but under ten times. CDR3 residues: CASATGLGYTF. In DNA form, the CDR3 reads TGTGCCAGTGCTACCGGACTTGGCTACACCTTC. This chain connects TRBV19 to TRBJ1-2; D is unclear. The ends were cut back, 8 bases at V and 7 bases at J, with 11 bases in the middle. CDR1 is LNHDA and CDR2 is SQIVND in the germline V gene (reference sequence). The CDR3 runs 11 residues.

The genes are TRBV4-1 and TRBJ2-1; D is possibly TRBD1 (6 bases). The germline gives CDR1 MGHRA, CDR2 YSYEKL. Between the trimmed V and J ends, which lost 4 bases and 7 bases, there was a span of 8 bases. CDR3 length: 12 residues. The CDR3, as DNA: TGCGCCAGCAGCCGCACAGGGAATGAGCAGTTCTTC. Amino acid sequence: CASSRTGNEQFF.

This chain connects TRBV28 to TRBJ1-5, with 7 bases lining up with TRBD1. Germline V gene lookup returns CDR1 MDHEN and CDR2 SYDVKM. This CDR3 comprises 14 residues. The junction had 9 bases not matched to a gene; V was cut back by 6 bases and J by 7 bases. The CDR3 loop reads CASRRQGQGQPQHF. The DNA for the CDR3 is TGTGCCAGCAGACGACAGGGTCAAGGCCAGCCCCAGCATTTT.

The rearrangement uses TRBV7-9 and TRBJ2-5; 8 nucleotides line up with TRBD2. CDR3 length: 14 amino acids. With V trimmed by 6 bases and J by 1 base, 4 bases remained unmatched. CDR1 and CDR2 (germline): SEHNR, FQNEAQ (reference sequence). CDR3 sequence (DNA): TGTGCCAGCAGACGGACTAGCAGCCAAGAGACCCAGTACTTC. It codes for CASRRTSSQETQYF.

V usage is TRBV10-3 and J usage is TRBJ2-1; tentative D call: TRBD2 (6 bases). V was trimmed by 8 bases and J by 2 bases, leaving 10 bases between them. The CDR3 has 13 amino acids. The germline gives CDR1 ENHRY, CDR2 SYGVKD. The CDR3 DNA follows: TGTGCCATCGGTGGGACTGCCTACAATGAGCAGTTCTTC. Translated, it gives CAIGGTAYNEQFF.